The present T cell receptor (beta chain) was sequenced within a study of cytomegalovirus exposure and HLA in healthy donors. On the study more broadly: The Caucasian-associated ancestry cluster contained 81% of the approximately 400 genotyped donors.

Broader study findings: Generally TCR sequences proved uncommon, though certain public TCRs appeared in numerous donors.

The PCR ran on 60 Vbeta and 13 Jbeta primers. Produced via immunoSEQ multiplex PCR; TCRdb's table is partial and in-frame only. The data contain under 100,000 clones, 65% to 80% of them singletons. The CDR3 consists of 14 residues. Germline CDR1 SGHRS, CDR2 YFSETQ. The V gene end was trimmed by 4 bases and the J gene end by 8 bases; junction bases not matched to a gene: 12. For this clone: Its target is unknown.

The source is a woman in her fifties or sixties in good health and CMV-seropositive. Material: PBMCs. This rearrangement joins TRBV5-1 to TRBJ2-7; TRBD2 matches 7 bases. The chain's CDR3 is CASSTERDSGKQYF. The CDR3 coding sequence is TGCGCCAGCAGCACAGAGCGGGACTCGGGGAAGCAGTACTTC.